This T cell receptor beta chain was identified in a study of control samples from healthy donors and cancer patients. The CDR3 has 14 amino acids. Germline lookup yields CDR1 LNHNV and CDR2 YYDKDF (reference sequence). Trimming took off 1 base at V and 11 bases at J, with 17 bases between the two ends. TCRdb keeps only in-frame clones here, not all; method: immunoSEQ multiplex PCR. The repertoire holds about 94,000 clones, 90% seen once, with under 4% in the top ten. This TCR was recovered from a woman aged 18 to 35 in good health. The source material was blood. V usage is TRBV15 and J usage is TRBJ1-2; D is unresolved. The CDR3 sequence is CATSRAPVLGSYTF. The CDR3 DNA follows: TGTGCCACCAGCAGAGCCCCTGTCTTGGGGTCGTACACCTTC.